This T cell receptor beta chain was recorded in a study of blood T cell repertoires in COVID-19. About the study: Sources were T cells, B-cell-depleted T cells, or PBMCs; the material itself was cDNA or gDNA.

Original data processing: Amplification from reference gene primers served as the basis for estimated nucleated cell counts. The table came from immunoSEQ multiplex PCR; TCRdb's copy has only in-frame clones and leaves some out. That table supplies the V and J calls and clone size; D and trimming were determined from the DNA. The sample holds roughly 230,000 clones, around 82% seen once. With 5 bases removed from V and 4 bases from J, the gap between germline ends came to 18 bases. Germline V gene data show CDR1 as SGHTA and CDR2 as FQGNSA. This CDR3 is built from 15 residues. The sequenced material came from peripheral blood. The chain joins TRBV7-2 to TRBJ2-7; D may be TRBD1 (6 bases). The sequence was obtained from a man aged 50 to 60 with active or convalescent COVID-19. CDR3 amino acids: CASSRMGAGGYEQYF. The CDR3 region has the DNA TGTGCCAGCAGCCGGATGGGGGCTGGAGGTTACGAGCAGTACTTC.